The 9 T cell receptor beta chains reported below all come from one sample, sequenced in a study of T cell responses to AZD1222 COVID-19 vaccine (dated by TCRdb to the early 2020s). The library relied on the immunoSEQ multiplex PCR assay. The clones in this table, taken by TCRdb from immuneACCESS, are in-frame only. Not every clone is retained; where verified, under half of the shortfall comes from an unresolved V gene, and the cause of the rest is unknown. The sample table shows around 90,000 clones, and around 90% are seen once. The top ten clones comprise around 5.2% of the sample. The time point label here, explained by the study, means: baseline before first vaccination. The treatment or condition label, read with the paper, signifies: meningococcal conjugate vaccine given as trial control. The sample here was peripheral blood, taken on day 0 of MenACWY control vaccination. All receptors come from an adult in good health.

The V gene is TRBV5-1, the J gene TRBJ1-1; possibly TRBD1 for D (5 bases). Germline V gives CDR1 SGHRS, CDR2 YFSETQ. This CDR3 is built from 14 residues. The V end lost 5 bases, the J end lost 0 bases, and 11 bases lay between the germline ends. The CDR3 DNA reads TGCGCCAGCAGTCTCGGGGCCCTGAACACTGAAGCTTTCTTT. Residues: CASSLGALNTEAFF.

The table lists this clone with a count of one. The V and J genes are TRBV10-3 and TRBJ2-2, with D perhaps assigned TRBD1 or TRBD2 (5 bases each). Looked up from germline, CDR1 is ENHRY and CDR2 is SYGVKD. V dropped 0 bases and J dropped 4 bases, with 9 bases sitting between them. The CDR3 sequence is 15 residues long. This CDR3 is CAISESGVGTGELFF. In DNA form, the CDR3 reads TGTGCCATCAGTGAGTCGGGGGTTGGCACCGGGGAGCTGTTTTTT.

This chain connects TRBV6-5 to TRBJ2-2, with D perhaps matching TRBD2 (5 bases). Trimming pared 5 bases from V and 4 bases from J, leaving 8 bases between. The CDR3 extends over 13 amino acids. The germline V gene encodes CDR1 MNHEY and CDR2 SVGAGI. The CDR3 DNA follows: TGTGCCAGCAGTACGAGGGTCACCGGGGAGCTGTTTTTT. Translating it yields CASSTRVTGELFF.

The chain recombines TRBV7-2 with TRBJ2-3; TRBD2 agrees at 7 bases. This CDR3 contains 15 residues. With 5 bases clipped from V and 5 bases from J, the junction kept 10 bases outside the gene matches. Germline values: CDR1 SGHTA, CDR2 FQGNSA. CDR3 bases: TGTGCCAGCAGCCCAAGCGGGGATGGGGTAGATACGCAGTATTTT. This gives the protein CASSPSGDGVDTQYF.

The chain is built from TRBV9 and TRBJ2-3, with 7 bases matching TRBD1. Germline V lookup: CDR1 SGDLS, CDR2 YYNGEE. The V segment lost 4 bases and the J segment 3 bases; nucleotides outside the gene matches: 8. The CDR3 spans 15 residues. CDR3 in amino acids: CASSPRRGSTDTQYF. CDR3 in DNA: TGTGCCAGCAGCCCCCGCAGGGGGTCGACAGATACGCAGTATTTT.

The J gene is TRBJ1-6, the V gene TRBV4-3; tentatively, D is TRBD1 (5 bases). Per the germline V gene, CDR1 is LGHNA and CDR2 is YSLEER. The CDR3 has 14 residues. V gave up 4 bases and J gave up 10 bases, with 14 bases separating them. The CDR3 reads CASSPGGVVSPLHF. In DNA form, the CDR3 reads TGCGCCAGCAGCCCAGGAGGGGTTGTATCACCCCTCCACTTT.

V and J are TRBV5-1 and TRBJ1-1, with 8 bases aligning to TRBD1. The CDR3 sequence is 15 residues long. The V segment lost 0 bases and the J segment 1 base; nucleotides outside the gene matches: 2. The germline V gene has CDR1 SGHRS and CDR2 YFSETQ. For the CDR3, the DNA is TGCGCCAGCAGCTTGGGGGACAGGACGAACACTGAAGCTTTCTTT. It translates to CASSLGDRTNTEAFF.

The chain employs TRBV4-3 and TRBJ2-3, with TRBD2 identical over 11 bases. The CDR3 is made up of 17 amino acids. Germline loops: CDR1 LGHNA, CDR2 YSLEER. J gave up 8 bases and V 4 bases, and 14 bases lay outside the gene matches. DNA for the CDR3: TGCGCCAGCAGCCCCTCTGCCCGGCTAGCGGGGGGCAGTACGCAGTATTTT. It codes for CASSPSARLAGGSTQYF.

The chain carries TRBV11-2 and TRBJ2-1; 11 positions agree with TRBD2. V gave up 5 bases and J gave up 0 bases; unmatched junction bases: 9. The CDR3 runs 18 residues. Germline CDR1 is SGHAT and CDR2 is FQNNGV. The CDR3 bases are TGTGCCAGCAGCCTCCAGACTAGCGGGGACCTCTCCTACAATGAGCAGTTCTTC. Residues: CASSLQTSGDLSYNEQFF. The whole variable domain, remainder taken from reference TRBV11-2 and TRBJ2-1, is EAGVAQSPRYKIIEKRQSVAFWCNPISGHATLYWYQQILGQGPKLLIQFQNNGVVDDSQLPKDRFSAERLKGVDSTLKIQPAKLEDSAVYLCASSLQTSGDLSYNEQFFGPGTRLTVL.